Below, one T cell receptor beta chain is given with its context. This clonotype has only a few counts. This receptor's antigen is unknown. No much larger clonotype is one base removed from it; base qualities were not supplied. The record originates from a study of T-cell reconstitution after alpha-beta-depleted transplantation in children (dated by TCRdb to the mid-2010s). Background for the entire study: T-cell immune reconstitution after TCRalphabeta/CD19-depleted allogeneic hematopoietic cell transplantation in children was quantitatively tracked in the study by means of TCR repertoire profiling.

Including cysteine and phenylalanine, the CDR3 has 15 amino acids. Just the 45-base CDR3 DNA is kept, in frame starting at base 1. The junction shows trimming of 5 bases on V and 0 bases on J, plus 10 bases between the germline ends. Sequences MNHEY (CDR1) and SVGEGT (CDR2) are obtained from the germline V gene. The library came from PCR. The listed sequencing device is Illumina HiSeq 2500. TCR library preparation used molecular barcoding, with unique molecular identifiers applied to normalize quantification of the TCRbeta repertoire. TCRdb cleaned the public reads at Q25 with fastp, built clones with MiXCR and kept in-frame beta chains. Here each entry gathers all rows of one CDR3 protein and keeps the most common genes and DNA. In all, the sample holds roughly 310,000 distinct CDR3 sequences, and approximately 20% of those were seen once. The ten largest clones add up to 11% of the sample. Overall study results and their limits: Apparently early alphabetaT-cell count recovery about two months after transplant reportedly relied on only several hundred rapidly expanded clones derived from non-depleted graft cells. In some patients, high TCRbeta diversity at day 60 was attributed to recipient T cells and intrathymic progenitors that had survived conditioning. Over the following months the frequencies of hyperexpanded clones went down, and after one year T-cell counts and TCRbeta diversity were mostly credited to newly produced T cells.

In the paper's terms, the treatment or condition label means: allogeneic hematopoietic cell transplantation with graft depleted of TCRalphabeta T cells and CD19 B cells. The transplant recipients were children given TCRalphabeta/CD19-depleted allogeneic hematopoietic cell grafts. Recombination connected TRBV6-2 or TRBV6-3 to TRBJ1-4, with the D segment identity uncertain. This receptor was obtained from a male patient between 10 and 17 years old who had a stem cell transplant for acute lymphoblastic leukemia, so the T cells may come from the graft donor. Specimen: PBMCs, mostly from graft donor cells, collected 180 days after TCRalphabeta/CD19-depleted stem cell transplant. The CDR3 region: CASSQRFATNEKLFF. The DNA reads as follows: TGTGCCAGCAGTCAGAGATTTGCAACTAATGAAAAACTGTTTTTT.